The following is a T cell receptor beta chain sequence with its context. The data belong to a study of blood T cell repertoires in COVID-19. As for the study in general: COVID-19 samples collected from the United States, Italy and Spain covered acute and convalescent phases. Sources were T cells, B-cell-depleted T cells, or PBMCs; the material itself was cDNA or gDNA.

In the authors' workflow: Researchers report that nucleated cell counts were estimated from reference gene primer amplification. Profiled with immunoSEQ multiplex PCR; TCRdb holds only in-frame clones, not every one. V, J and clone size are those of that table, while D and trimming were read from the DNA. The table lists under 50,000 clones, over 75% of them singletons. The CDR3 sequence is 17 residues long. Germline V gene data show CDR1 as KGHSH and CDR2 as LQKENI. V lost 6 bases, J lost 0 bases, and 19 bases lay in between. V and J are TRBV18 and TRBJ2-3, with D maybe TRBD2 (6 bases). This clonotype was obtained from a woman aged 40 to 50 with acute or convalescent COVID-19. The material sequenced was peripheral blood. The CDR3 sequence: CASSPVGGLSSTDTQYF. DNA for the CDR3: TGTGCCAGCTCCCCGGTAGGAGGGCTGTCTAGCACAGATACGCAGTATTTT.